Presented here are 8 T cell receptor beta chains from one specimen sequenced in a study of T cells after somatic rescue of genetic block. Clones were read by immunoSEQ multiplex PCR, and TCRdb kept only the in-frame ones, dropping some. The sample holds more than 12,000 clones; about three quarters are singletons and the top ten take 27%. The sample was peripheral blood mononuclear cells (PBMCs). The receptor set was obtained from a man aged 18-30 years.

V is TRBV7-2 and J is TRBJ1-1, with a possible D match to TRBD1 (6 bases). Trimming took 0 bases from V and 10 from J, leaving 12 bases between them. This CDR3 has 13 residues. Germline V lookup: CDR1 SGHTA, CDR2 FQGNSA. This CDR3 reads CASSLASGGRAFF. Here the CDR3 DNA reads TGTGCCAGCAGCTTAGCGAGCGGGGGGCGAGCTTTCTTT.

This clone was observed a few times. This rearrangement joins TRBV6-1 to TRBJ1-4; D might be TRBD1 (6 bases). Germline-derived CDR1 and CDR2 are MNHNS and SASEGT. Between the trimmed V and J ends, which lost 4 bases and 7 bases, there was a span of 13 bases. CDR3 length equals 14 residues. CDR3 protein: CASSAYRVAEKLFF. CDR3 nucleotides: TGTGCCAGCAGTGCTTACAGGGTGGCTGAAAAACTGTTTTTT.

The sample holds one count of this clone. The chain carries TRBV7-2 and TRBJ2-3; 7 nucleotides agree with TRBD2. Germline V gives CDR1 SGHTA, CDR2 FQGNSA. Losses at the gene ends were 2 bases for V and 4 bases for J; bases not matched to a gene: 3. This CDR3 has 14 amino acids. The CDR3, as DNA: TGTGCCAGCAGCTTAAGTCTAGCGGCAGATACGCAGTATTTT. Encoded protein: CASSLSLAADTQYF.

This clone appeared a single time. The chain links TRBV6-5 to TRBJ2-1; 8 nucleotides match TRBD2. Germline CDR1 MNHEY, CDR2 SVGAGI. The CDR3 consists of 15 residues. Trimming at V came to 2 bases and at J to 7 bases, leaving 7 bases not matched to a gene. CDR3 sequence reads: CASSYISGSRNEQFF. The CDR3 region has the DNA TGTGCCAGCAGTTACATCAGCGGGAGTAGAAATGAGCAGTTCTTC.

This chain links TRBV5-4 with TRBJ2-1; possibly TRBD1 for D (5 bases). The CDR3 sequence is 15 residues long. Germline CDR1 SGHNT, CDR2 YYREEE (reference sequence). V lost 2 bases, J lost 2 bases, and 11 bases lay in between. The chain's CDR3 is CASSFQGTPYNEQFF. Written as DNA, the CDR3 is TGTGCCAGCAGCTTTCAGGGAACTCCCTACAATGAGCAGTTCTTC.

V gene TRBV27 combines with J gene TRBJ2-7, with D perhaps being TRBD1 or TRBD2 (5 bases each). This CDR3 comprises 14 residues. V dropped 6 bases and J dropped 8 bases, with 20 bases sitting between them. Germline CDR1 MNHEY, CDR2 SMNVEV (reference sequence). The CDR3 nucleotides read TGTGCCAGCAGATCCGGGACGGGACCCTGGAAGCAGTACTTC. It translates to CASRSGTGPWKQYF.

V usage is TRBV2 and J usage is TRBJ1-5; 11 bases fit TRBD1. V lost 4 bases and J lost 4; bases outside the gene matches: 3. Germline lookup yields CDR1 SNHLY and CDR2 FYNNEI. This CDR3 contains 15 residues. CDR3 sequence (DNA): TGTGCCAGCAGTGTGGACAGGGGGCAAAATCAGCCCCAGCATTTT. It specifies CASSVDRGQNQPQHF.

This chain joins TRBV6-5 and TRBJ2-3; tentatively, D is TRBD2 (6 bases). This CDR3 comprises 15 residues. Germline assignment: CDR1 MNHEY and CDR2 SVGAGI. With 4 bases removed from V and 1 base from J, the gap between germline ends came to 12 bases. The DNA for the CDR3 is TGTGCCAGCAGTTTCGCGCGGGGAGGCACAGATACGCAGTATTTT. It translates to CASSFARGGTDTQYF.